This TCR beta chain comes out of a study of blood T cell repertoires in COVID-19. Study details: The United States, Italy and Spain supplied acute and convalescent COVID-19 samples. From T cells, B-cell-depleted T cells, or PBMCs came the material, which was cDNA or gDNA.

Germline-derived CDR1 and CDR2 are MNHEY and SVGAGI. Trimming removed 5 bases from V and 2 bases from J; junction bases left unmatched: 4. This CDR3 contains 15 residues. Per the authors' pipeline: Estimates of nucleated cell counts were drawn from the amplification of reference gene primers. Data came from immunoSEQ multiplex PCR; TCRdb stores just in-frame clones and leaves some out. That table gives V, J and clone size, and the DNA gave D and trimming. The data hold about 21,000 clones, with 84% observed a single time. This clone was found a few times. V gene TRBV6-5 combines with J gene TRBJ1-4; 8 bases are a match to TRBD1. This receptor was taken from a man between 40 and 49 years old with acute or convalescent COVID-19. The sequenced sample consisted of peripheral blood. The DNA for the CDR3 is TGTGCCAGCAGTACCGACAGGGGCACTAATGAAAAACTGTTTTTT. This codes for CASSTDRGTNEKLFF.